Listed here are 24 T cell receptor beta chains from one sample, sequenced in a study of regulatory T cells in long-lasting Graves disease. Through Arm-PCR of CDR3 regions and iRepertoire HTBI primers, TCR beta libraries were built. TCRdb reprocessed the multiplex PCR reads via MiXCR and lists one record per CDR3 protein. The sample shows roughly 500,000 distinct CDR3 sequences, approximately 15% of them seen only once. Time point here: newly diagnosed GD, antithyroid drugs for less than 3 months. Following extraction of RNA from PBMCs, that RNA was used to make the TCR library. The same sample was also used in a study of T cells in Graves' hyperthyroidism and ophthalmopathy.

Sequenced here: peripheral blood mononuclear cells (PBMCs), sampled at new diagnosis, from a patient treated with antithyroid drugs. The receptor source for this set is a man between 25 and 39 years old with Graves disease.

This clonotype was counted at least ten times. CDR3 DNA sequence: TGTGCCAGCAGCTTCGATGCGGGAGGGCCAGGGGAGCAGTTCTTC. The encoded protein is CASSFDAGGPGEQFF. The chain recombines TRBV11-3 with TRBJ2-1, with 9 bases matching TRBD2. V lost 3 bases to trimming and J lost 10 bases; unmatched junction nucleotides: 10. The germline gives CDR1 SGHNT, CDR2 YENEEA. The CDR3 consists of 15 residues.

In DNA, the CDR3 is TGTGCCAGCAAATTATGGGGGGTGGGGGAGACCCAGTACTTC. Protein product: CASKLWGVGETQYF. This chain links TRBV27 with TRBJ2-3; possibly TRBD2 for D (6 bases). The better agreement between TRBJ2-5 and the DNA end casts doubt on the J call. Germline assignment: CDR1 MNHEY and CDR2 SMNVEV (reference sequence). This CDR3 region has 14 residues.

The DNA of the CDR3 is TGCAGCACCCGGGAGGACACCAACACCGGGGAGCTGTTTTTT. Translation: CSTREDTNTGELFF. The chain links TRBV29-1 to TRBJ2-2; 7 bases match TRBD2. V dropped 8 bases and J dropped 2; count of bases not matched to a gene: 8. Looked up from germline, CDR1 is SQVTM and CDR2 is ANQGSEA. This CDR3 has 14 residues.

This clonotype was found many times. The CDR3 DNA reads as TGTGCCACCAGCAGAGAGAAATCAGGGAACAATGAGCAGTTCTTC. Encoded protein: CATSREKSGNNEQFF. The rearrangement links TRBV15 to TRBJ2-1; D possibly corresponds to TRBD1 (5 bases). From germline, CDR1 is LNHNV and CDR2 YYDKDF (reference sequence). The length of the CDR3 is 15 residues. V was trimmed by 0 bases and J by 5 bases, leaving 11 bases between them.

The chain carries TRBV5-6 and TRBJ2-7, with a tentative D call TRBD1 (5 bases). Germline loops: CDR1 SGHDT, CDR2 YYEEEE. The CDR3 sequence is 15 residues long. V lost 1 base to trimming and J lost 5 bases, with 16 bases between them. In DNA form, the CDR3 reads TGTGCCAGCAGCTTGAGTCAGGGTGAGAGGAACGAGCAGTACTTC. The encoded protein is CASSLSQGERNEQYF.

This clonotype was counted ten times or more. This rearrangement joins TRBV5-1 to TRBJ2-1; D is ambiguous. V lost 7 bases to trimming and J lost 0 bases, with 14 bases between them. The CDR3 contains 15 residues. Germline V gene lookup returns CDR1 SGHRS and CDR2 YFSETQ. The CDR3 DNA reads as TGCGCCAGCGTATATACCGTTAGCTCCTACAATGAGCAGTTCTTC. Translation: CASVYTVSSYNEQFF.

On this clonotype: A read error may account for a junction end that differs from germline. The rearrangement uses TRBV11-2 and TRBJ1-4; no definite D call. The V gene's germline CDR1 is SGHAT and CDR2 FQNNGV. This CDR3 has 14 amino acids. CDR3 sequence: CASSLGSPDEKLFF. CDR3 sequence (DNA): TGTGCCAGCAGCTTAGGATCGCCTGATGAAAAACTGTTTTTC.

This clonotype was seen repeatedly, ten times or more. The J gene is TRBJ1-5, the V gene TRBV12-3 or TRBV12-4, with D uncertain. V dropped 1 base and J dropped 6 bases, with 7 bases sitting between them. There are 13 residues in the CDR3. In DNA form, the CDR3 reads TGTGCCAGCAGTTTAGATCGCACTCAGCCCCAGCATTTT. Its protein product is CASSLDRTQPQHF.

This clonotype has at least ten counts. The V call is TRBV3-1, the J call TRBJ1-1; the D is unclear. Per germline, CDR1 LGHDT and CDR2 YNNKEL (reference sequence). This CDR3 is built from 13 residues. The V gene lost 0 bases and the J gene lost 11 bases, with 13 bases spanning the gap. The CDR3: CASSQDIGEVAFF. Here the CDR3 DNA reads TGTGCCAGCAGCCAAGATATTGGCGAGGTTGCTTTCTTT.

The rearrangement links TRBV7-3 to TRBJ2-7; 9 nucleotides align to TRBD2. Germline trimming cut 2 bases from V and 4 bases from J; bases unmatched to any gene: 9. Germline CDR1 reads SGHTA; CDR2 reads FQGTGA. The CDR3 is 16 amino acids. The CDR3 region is CASSLEGESGRYEQYF. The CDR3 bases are TGTGCCAGCAGCTTAGAGGGGGAAAGCGGGAGGTACGAGCAGTACTTC.

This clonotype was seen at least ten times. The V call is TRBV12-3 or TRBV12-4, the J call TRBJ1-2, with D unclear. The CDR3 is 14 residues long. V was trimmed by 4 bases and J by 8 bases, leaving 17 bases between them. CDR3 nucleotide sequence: TGTGCCAGCAGTTCTCCGGCGAATTTGGGGGGCTACACCTTC. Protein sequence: CASSSPANLGGYTF.

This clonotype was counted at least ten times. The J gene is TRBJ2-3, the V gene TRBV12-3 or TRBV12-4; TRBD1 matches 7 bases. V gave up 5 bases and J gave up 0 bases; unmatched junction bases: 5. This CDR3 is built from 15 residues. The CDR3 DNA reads TGTGCCAGCAGTCCCGGACAGGCTAGCACAGATACGCAGTATTTT. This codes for CASSPGQASTDTQYF.

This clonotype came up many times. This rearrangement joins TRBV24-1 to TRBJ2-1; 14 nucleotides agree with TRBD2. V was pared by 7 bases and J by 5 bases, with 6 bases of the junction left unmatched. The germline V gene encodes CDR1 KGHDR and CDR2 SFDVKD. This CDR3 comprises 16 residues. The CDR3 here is CATSGSGLAGDNEQFF. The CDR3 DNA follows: TGTGCCACCAGCGGTTCGGGACTAGCGGGAGACAATGAGCAGTTCTTC.

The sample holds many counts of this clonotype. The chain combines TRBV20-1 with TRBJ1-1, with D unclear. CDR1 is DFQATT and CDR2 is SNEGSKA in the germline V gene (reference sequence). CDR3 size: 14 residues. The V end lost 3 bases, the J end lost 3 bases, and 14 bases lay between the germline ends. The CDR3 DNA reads TGCAGTGCTAGCCCTCACTACGGGGACACTGAAGCTTTCTTT. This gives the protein CSASPHYGDTEAFF.

Written as DNA, the CDR3 is TGCGCCAGCATGGGACAGGGGCTGGGTTCACCCCTCCACTTT. Translated, it gives CASMGQGLGSPLHF. The chain has TRBV5-1 and TRBJ1-6, with 10 bases identical to TRBD1. The CDR3 is made up of 14 amino acids. Trimming removed 6 bases from V and 9 bases from J; junction bases left unmatched: 6. Germline CDR1 reads SGHRS; CDR2 reads YFSETQ.

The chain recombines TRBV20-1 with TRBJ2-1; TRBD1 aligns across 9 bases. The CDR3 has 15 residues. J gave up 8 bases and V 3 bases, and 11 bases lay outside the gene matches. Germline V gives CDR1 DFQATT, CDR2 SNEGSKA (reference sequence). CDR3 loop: CSARNPGQGGYEQFF. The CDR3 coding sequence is TGCAGTGCTAGGAACCCGGGACAGGGTGGTTATGAGCAGTTCTTC.

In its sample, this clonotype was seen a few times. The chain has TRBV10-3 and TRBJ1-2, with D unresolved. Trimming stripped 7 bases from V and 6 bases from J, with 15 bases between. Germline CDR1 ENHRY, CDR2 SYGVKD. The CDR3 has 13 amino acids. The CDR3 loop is CAITRMAEDGYTF. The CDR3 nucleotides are TGTGCCATCACCCGAATGGCTGAGGATGGCTACACCTTC.

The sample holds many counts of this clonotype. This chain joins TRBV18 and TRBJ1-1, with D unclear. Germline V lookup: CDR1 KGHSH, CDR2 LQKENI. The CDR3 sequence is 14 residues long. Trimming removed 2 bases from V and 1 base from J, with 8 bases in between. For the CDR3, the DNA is TGTGCCAGCTCACCAGGGCGAGCGAACACTGAAGCTTTCTTT. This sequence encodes CASSPGRANTEAFF.

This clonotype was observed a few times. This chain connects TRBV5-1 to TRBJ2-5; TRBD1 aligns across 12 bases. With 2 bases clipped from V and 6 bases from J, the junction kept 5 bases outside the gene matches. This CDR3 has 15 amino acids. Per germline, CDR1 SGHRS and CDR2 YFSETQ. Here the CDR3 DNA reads TGCGCCAGCAGCTTAGGGACAGGGGGCGGAAAGACCCAGTACTTC. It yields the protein CASSLGTGGGKTQYF.

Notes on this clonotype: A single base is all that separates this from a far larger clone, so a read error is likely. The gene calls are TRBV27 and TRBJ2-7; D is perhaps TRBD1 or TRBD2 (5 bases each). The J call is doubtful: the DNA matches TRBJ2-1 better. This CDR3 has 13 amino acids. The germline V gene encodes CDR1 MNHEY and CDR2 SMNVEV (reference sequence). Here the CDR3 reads CASSLRGAGEQFF. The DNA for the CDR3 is TGTGCCAGCAGTTTACGAGGGGCGGGTGAGCAGTTCTTC.

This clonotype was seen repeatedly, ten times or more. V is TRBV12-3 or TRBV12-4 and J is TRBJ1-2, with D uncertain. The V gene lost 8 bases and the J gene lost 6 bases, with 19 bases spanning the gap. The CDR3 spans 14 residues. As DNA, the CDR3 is TGTGCCAGCGCCGCCACTCGTCTCTTCGATGGCTACACCTTC. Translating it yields CASAATRLFDGYTF.

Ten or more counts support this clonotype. The CDR3 here is CASSLSIANTGELFF. In DNA, the CDR3 is TGTGCCAGCAGCTTATCAATAGCGAACACCGGGGAGCTGTTTTTT. The J gene is TRBJ2-2, the V gene TRBV11-2; D is undetermined. Trimming cost V 2 bases and J 0 bases, with 7 bases left between them. CDR1 and CDR2 (germline): SGHAT, FQNNGV. CDR3 length: 15 amino acids.

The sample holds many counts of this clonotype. CDR3 protein: CSARAGVAPLTDTQYF. DNA of the CDR3: TGCAGTGCTAGAGCGGGAGTGGCCCCCCTCACAGATACGCAGTATTTT. The V call is TRBV20-1, the J call TRBJ2-3; D is possibly TRBD2 (6 bases). This CDR3 is 16 amino acids long. The V gene lost 1 base and the J gene lost 2 bases, with 16 bases spanning the gap. Germline values: CDR1 DFQATT, CDR2 SNEGSKA (reference sequence).

The chain's CDR3 is CASSLGLAGIRGEQFF. In DNA form, the CDR3 reads TGTGCCAGCAGCCTGGGACTAGCGGGAATACGGGGTGAGCAGTTCTTC. The chain couples TRBV5-6 to TRBJ2-1; 13 bases are shared with TRBD2. The germline gives CDR1 SGHDT, CDR2 YYEEEE. The CDR3 extends over 16 amino acids. Trimming cost V 4 bases and J 9 bases; bases outside gene matches: 10.